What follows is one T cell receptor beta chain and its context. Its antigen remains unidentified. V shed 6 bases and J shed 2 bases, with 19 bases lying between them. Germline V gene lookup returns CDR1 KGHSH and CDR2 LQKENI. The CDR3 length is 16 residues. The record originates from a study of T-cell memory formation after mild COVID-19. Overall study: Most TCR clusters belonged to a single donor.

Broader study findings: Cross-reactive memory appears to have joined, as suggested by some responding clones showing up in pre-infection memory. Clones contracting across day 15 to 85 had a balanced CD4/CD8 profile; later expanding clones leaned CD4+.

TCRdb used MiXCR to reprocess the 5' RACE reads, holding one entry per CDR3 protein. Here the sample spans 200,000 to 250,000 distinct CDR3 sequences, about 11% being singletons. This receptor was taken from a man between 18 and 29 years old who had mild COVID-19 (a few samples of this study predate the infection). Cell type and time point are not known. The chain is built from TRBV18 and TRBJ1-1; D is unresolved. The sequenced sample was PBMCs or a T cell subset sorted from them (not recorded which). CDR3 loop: CASSSRQVLLNTEAFF. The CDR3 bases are TGTGCCAGCTCCTCCCGGCAGGTCTTGTTAAACACTGAAGCTTTCTTT.